This TCR beta chain was identified during a study of cytomegalovirus exposure and HLA in healthy donors. This PCR relied on a set of 60 Vbeta primers and 13 Jbeta primers. Produced via immunoSEQ multiplex PCR; TCRdb's table is partial and in-frame only. The repertoire includes approximately 160,000 clones, roughly 80% of them detected once, and approximately 2% sits in the top ten. V shed 0 bases and J shed 7 bases, with 12 bases lying between them. This CDR3 region has 14 residues. Germline V gene data show CDR1 as MNHEY and CDR2 as SVGAGI. Sequenced material: PBMCs. The V and J genes are TRBV6-5 and TRBJ1-2; D is perhaps TRBD1 (5 bases). This TCR was sampled from a human donor in good health. In DNA, the CDR3 is TGTGCCAGCAGTTACTCAGTCCGGGACTTTGGCTACACCTTC. Encoded protein: CASSYSVRDFGYTF.